This TCR beta chain was captured by sequencing in a study of T cell clones after liver transplantation. Study details: TCRbeta sequencing after a pre-transplant mixed lymphocyte reaction identified graft-donor-reactive clones, later tracked in post-transplant blood. Subjects received no induction therapy and standard immunosuppression until randomization at 12-24 months post-transplant. Tolerance: complete withdrawal held at least one year, liver enzymes staying within twice normal.

This clone was recorded once. The ends lost 1 base at V and 8 bases at J; junction bases unmatched: 7. Germline V gene sequence: CDR1 LGHNA, CDR2 YNFKEQ. The CDR3 is made up of 16 amino acids. Assay used: immunoSEQ multiplex PCR; TCRdb lists only in-frame clones, some missing. The sample includes tens of thousands of clones, about 92% of them seen just once. Sequenced material: CD4+ T cells from blood, taken before liver transplant. This rearrangement joins TRBV4-2 to TRBJ2-2; the match to TRBD2 covers 10 bases. The receptor comes from a human donor who received a liver transplant. The CDR3 region is CASSQGASGSAGELFF. In DNA, the CDR3 is TGTGCCAGCAGCCAAGGGGCTAGCGGGAGTGCAGGGGAGCTGTTTTTT.